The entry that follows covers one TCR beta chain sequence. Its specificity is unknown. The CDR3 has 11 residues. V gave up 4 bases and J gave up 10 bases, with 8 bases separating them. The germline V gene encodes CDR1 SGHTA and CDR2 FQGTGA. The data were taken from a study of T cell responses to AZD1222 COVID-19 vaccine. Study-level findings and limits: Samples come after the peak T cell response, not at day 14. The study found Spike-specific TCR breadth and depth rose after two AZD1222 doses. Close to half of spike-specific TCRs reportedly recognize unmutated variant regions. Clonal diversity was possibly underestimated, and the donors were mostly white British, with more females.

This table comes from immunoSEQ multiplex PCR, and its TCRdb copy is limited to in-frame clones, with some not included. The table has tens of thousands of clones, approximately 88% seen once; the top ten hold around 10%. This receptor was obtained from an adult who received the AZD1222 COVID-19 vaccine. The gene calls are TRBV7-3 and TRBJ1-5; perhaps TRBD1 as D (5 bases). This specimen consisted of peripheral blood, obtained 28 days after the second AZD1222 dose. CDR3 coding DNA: TGTGCCAGCAGCTCCGGGACCCCCCAGCATTTT. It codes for CASSSGTPQHF. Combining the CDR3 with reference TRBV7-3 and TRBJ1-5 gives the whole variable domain GAGVSQTPSNKVTEKGKYVELRCDPISGHTALYWYRQSLGQGPEFLIYFQGTGAADDSGLPNDRFFAVRPEGSVSTLKIQRTERGDSAVYLCASSSGTPQHFGDGTRLSIL.